Listed here are 19 T cell receptor beta chains from one sample, sequenced in a study of T-cell reconstitution after alpha-beta-depleted transplantation in children. During its preparation, the TCRbeta library received unique molecular identifiers. Each CDR3 protein gets one entry after TCRdb re-called the PCR reads with MiXCR. This table holds fewer than 200,000 distinct CDR3 sequences, about 6.4% found once. The sequences come from PBMCs from the stem cell graft donor, collected from the stem cell graft. The receptors originated from a human donor who donated a stem cell graft to a child with Wiskott-Aldrich syndrome.

This clonotype occurred many times. The chain carries TRBV20-1 and TRBJ2-7; 9 nucleotides agree with TRBD2. Germline values: CDR1 DFQATT, CDR2 SNEGSKA (reference sequence). V dropped 0 bases and J dropped 2; count of bases not matched to a gene: 2. This CDR3 has 14 residues. The CDR3 coding sequence is TGCAGTGCTAGAGATGGACTAGCGACCTACGAGCAGTACTTC. Its translation is CSARDGLATYEQYF.

This clonotype was recorded many times. For the CDR3, the DNA is TGCAGTGCTCAATCCAATAGCGGGAGAGAGACCCAGTACTTC. Protein sequence: CSAQSNSGRETQYF. V gene TRBV20-1 combines with J gene TRBJ2-5; 9 bases match TRBD2. Germline lookup yields CDR1 DFQATT and CDR2 SNEGSKA (reference sequence). The V gene end was trimmed by 5 bases and the J gene end by 4 bases; junction bases not matched to a gene: 8. The CDR3 has 14 amino acids.

This clonotype was observed a handful of times. The chain employs TRBV2 and TRBJ2-1, with TRBD2 matching 8 bases. The CDR3 is 13 residues long. V shed 7 bases and J 5 bases; nucleotides not matched to a gene: 4. Germline V gives CDR1 SNHLY, CDR2 FYNNEI. CDR3 region: CASNLGRDNEQFF. CDR3 DNA: TGTGCCAGCAACCTCGGGAGGGACAATGAGCAGTTCTTC.

At least ten counts were recorded for this clonotype. In nucleotides, the CDR3 is TGTGCCAGCAGTTACTCTGTCGGGACAGGGGGCAATGAGCAGTTCTTC. The encoded protein is CASSYSVGTGGNEQFF. The chain couples TRBV6-5 to TRBJ2-1, with 11 bases that match TRBD1. J lost 6 bases, V lost 0 bases, and 4 bases had no gene match. The germline gives CDR1 MNHEY, CDR2 SVGAGI. The CDR3 is 16 amino acids.

Comment on this clonotype: A read error may explain this, as a much larger clone is one base away. V gene TRBV12-3 or TRBV12-4 combines with J gene TRBJ2-5; a possible D gene is TRBD1 (6 bases). The CDR3 sequence is 15 residues long. The CDR3 sequence: CSSSLRQAVSGTQYF. CDR3 in DNA: TGTTCCAGCAGTTTGAGACAGGCGGTCTCGGGGACCCAGTACTTC.

Many counts were recorded for this clonotype. This chain uses TRBV6-2 or TRBV6-3 with TRBJ1-5; perhaps TRBD1 as D (6 bases). Germline CDR1 MNHEY, CDR2 SVGEGT. V was shortened by 3 bases and J by 6 bases, with 24 bases between the two germline ends. The CDR3 sequence is 18 residues long. The chain's CDR3 is CASSYAPRRGRGRQPQHF. Written as DNA, the CDR3 is TGTGCCAGCAGTTATGCCCCCAGGAGGGGCAGGGGACGTCAGCCCCAGCATTTT.

This clonotype turned up a few times. The J gene is TRBJ1-1, the V gene TRBV7-2; no clear D gene. Germline V gives CDR1 SGHTA, CDR2 FQGNSA. V was pared by 5 bases and J by 0 bases, with 16 bases between. This CDR3 is built from 16 residues. The CDR3 DNA reads TGTGCCAGCAGCATAAAGGGTGTGGCTATGAACACTGAAGCTTTCTTT. Amino acids: CASSIKGVAMNTEAFF.

This clonotype was seen repeatedly, ten times or more. The chain is built from TRBV28 and TRBJ1-2; the match to TRBD1 covers 7 bases. The germline V gene has CDR1 MDHEN and CDR2 SYDVKM. V shed 2 bases, J shed 1 base, and the junction held 1 base outside the gene matches. CDR3 length equals 14 residues. CDR3: CASSLGTVNYGYTF. CDR3 nucleotides: TGTGCCAGCAGTTTAGGGACAGTTAACTATGGCTACACCTTC.

CDR3 protein: CASSPLLPGTGAKNIQYF. CDR3 in DNA: TGTGCCAGCAGCCCCCTACTCCCCGGGACAGGAGCCAAAAACATTCAGTACTTC. The chain recombines TRBV4-2 with TRBJ2-4, with 8 bases identical to TRBD1. The V gene end was trimmed by 4 bases and the J gene end by 0 bases; junction bases not matched to a gene: 11. Germline CDR1 and CDR2: LGHNA and YNFKEQ. The length of the CDR3 is 18 residues.

The table lists this clonotype with many counts. V usage is TRBV5-1 and J usage is TRBJ2-5, with 8 nucleotides matching TRBD2. Trimming took 4 bases from V and 3 from J; bases not matched to a gene: 17. The CDR3 extends over 18 amino acids. The V gene's germline CDR1 is SGHRS and CDR2 YFSETQ. The CDR3: CASSPTYGTRSREETQYF. In nucleotides, the CDR3 is TGCGCCAGCAGCCCAACCTACGGGACTAGAAGTCGCGAAGAGACCCAGTACTTC.

This clonotype was detected ten times or more. The rearrangement links TRBV6-1 to TRBJ1-4; 10 nucleotides line up with TRBD1. Germline CDR1 MNHNS, CDR2 SASEGT. The CDR3 has 15 residues. The J segment lost 5 bases and the V segment lost 6 bases, leaving 6 bases of the junction unmatched. The CDR3 here is CASRRQGAPNEKLFF. The CDR3 DNA reads TGTGCCAGCAGGCGACAGGGGGCCCCGAATGAAAAACTGTTTTTT.

This clonotype was found a few times. This rearrangement joins TRBV11-2 to TRBJ1-6, with D possibly being TRBD1 (5 bases). V dropped 5 bases and J dropped 10 bases, with 15 bases sitting between them. The germline CDR1 and CDR2 sequences are SGHAT and FQNNGV. The length of the CDR3 is 14 residues. CDR3 sequence: CASSTGTRESPLHF. CDR3 coding DNA: TGTGCCAGCAGCACCGGGACTCGAGAATCACCCCTCCACTTT.

This clonotype has a count of ten or more. The J gene is TRBJ2-7, the V gene TRBV9; 13 bases align to TRBD2. V lost 2 bases and J lost 7; bases outside the gene matches: 6. Germline V gene data show CDR1 as SGDLS and CDR2 as YYNGEE. This CDR3 has 15 amino acids. CDR3 nucleotide sequence: TGTGCCAGCAGCGTCGGACTAGCGGGGGAAGGAGAGCAGTACTTC. As protein: CASSVGLAGEGEQYF.

This clonotype has ten or more counts. The gene calls are TRBV5-1 and TRBJ2-1; D is undetermined. CDR1 and CDR2 (germline): SGHRS, YFSETQ. CDR3 length: 14 residues. V was trimmed by 0 bases and J by 1 base, leaving 5 bases between them. In DNA form, the CDR3 reads TGCGCCAGCAGCTTGGTTACTTCCTACAATGAGCAGTTCTTC. Its protein product is CASSLVTSYNEQFF.

This clonotype has at least ten counts. V usage is TRBV20-1 and J usage is TRBJ2-2; D remains unclear. Looked up from germline, CDR1 is DFQATT and CDR2 is SNEGSKA (reference sequence). The CDR3 contains 12 residues. V was cut by 3 bases and J by 6 bases, with 8 bases left in between. The CDR3 coding sequence is TGCAGTGCTAGGGGCCTTGCCGGGGAGCTGTTTTTT. Amino acid sequence: CSARGLAGELFF.

The sample holds a few counts of this clonotype. The rearrangement uses TRBV12-3 or TRBV12-4 and TRBJ1-2, with D perhaps TRBD1 (5 bases). The ends were cut back, 1 base at V and 3 bases at J, with 12 bases in the middle. The CDR3 runs 15 residues. CDR3 nucleotide sequence: TGTGCCAGCAGTTTAGAAGCTAGAGGGGACTATGGCTACACCTTC. Its translation: CASSLEARGDYGYTF.

This clonotype was seen repeatedly, ten times or more. The chain is built from TRBV25-1 and TRBJ2-1; D remains ambiguous. Trimming stripped 5 bases from V and 9 bases from J, with 11 bases between. The CDR3 has 12 residues. The germline CDR1 and CDR2 sequences are MGHDK and SYGVNS. As DNA, the CDR3 is TGTGCCAGCAGTCTTATGTGGAGTGAGCAGTTCTTC. Protein product: CASSLMWSEQFF.

Ten or more counts support this clonotype. The V and J genes are TRBV5-6 and TRBJ1-1; TRBD1 aligns across 7 bases. Germline CDR1 and CDR2: SGHDT and YYEEEE. J lost 0 bases, V lost 6 bases, and 5 bases had no gene match. CDR3 length equals 14 residues. The CDR3 DNA sequence: TGTGCCAGCAAGCTCGACAGGGTGAACACTGAAGCTTTCTTT. It yields the protein CASKLDRVNTEAFF. Full variable domain (rest looked up from reference TRBV5-6 and TRBJ1-1): DAGVTQSPTHLIKTRGQQVTLRCSPKSGHDTVSWYQQALGQGPQFIFQYYEEEERQRGNFPDRFSGHQFPNYSSELNVNALLLGDSALYLCASKLDRVNTEAFFGQGTRLTVV.

The J gene is TRBJ2-5, the V gene TRBV7-9; 10 bases align to TRBD2. Trimming cost V 4 bases and J 7 bases; bases outside gene matches: 12. The CDR3 spans 16 residues. Germline CDR1 SEHNR, CDR2 FQNEAQ (reference sequence). As DNA, the CDR3 is TGTGCCAGCAGCTCGGTCGCTAGCGGGGGCTCCTGGACCCAGTACTTC. This encodes CASSSVASGGSWTQYF.